The 26 T cell receptor beta chains below were found in one sample sequenced in a study of regulatory T cells in long-lasting Graves disease. The time point here: newly diagnosed GD, antithyroid drugs for less than 3 months. Extracted PBMC RNA gave rise to the TCR library. Researchers made TCR beta libraries by using iRepertoire HTBI primers and running Arm-PCR on CDR3 regions. Each CDR3 protein gets one entry after TCRdb re-called the multiplex PCR reads with MiXCR. The sample consists of 500,000 or so distinct CDR3 sequences, 12% to 15% of them appearing once. The same data also went into a second study, on T cells in Graves' hyperthyroidism and ophthalmopathy.

Here the sequenced sample was peripheral blood mononuclear cells (PBMCs), taken at new diagnosis, from a patient treated with antithyroid drugs. These receptors all come from a woman in her 50s with Graves disease.

This clonotype was seen at least ten times. This chain connects TRBV5-1 to TRBJ2-1; D unresolved. The germline gives CDR1 SGHRS, CDR2 YFSETQ. This CDR3 comprises 14 residues. Trimming shortened V by 2 bases and J by 7 bases, and 13 bases separated the two germline ends. The CDR3 sequence is CASSFSPPFNEQFF. The CDR3 DNA reads as TGCGCCAGCAGCTTTTCCCCGCCCTTTAATGAGCAGTTCTTC.

The V gene is TRBV12-3 or TRBV12-4, the J gene TRBJ1-2; D possibly corresponds to TRBD1 (6 bases). The CDR3 covers 15 residues. V lost 5 bases, J lost 8 bases, and 21 bases lay in between. The CDR3, as DNA: TGTGCCAGCAGTCCTCAGGGGCGCAGGGCCCGCGGCTACACCTTC. Protein sequence: CASSPQGRRARGYTF.

The V and J genes are TRBV7-9 and TRBJ2-3, with 10 bases that match TRBD1. Germline-derived CDR1 and CDR2 are SEHNR and FQNEAQ (reference sequence). After removal of 5 bases from V and 10 bases from J, the junction contained 15 bases not matched to a gene. CDR3 size: 16 residues. CDR3 nucleotide sequence: TGTGCCAGCAGCGCAGACAGGGGGCGAGGGGATTTCGCGCAGTATTTT. Translation: CASSADRGRGDFAQYF.

At least ten counts were recorded for this clonotype. The CDR3 DNA reads TGTGCCAGCAGCTTTAGGCGCGGGACGGCAGATACGCAGTATTTT. Its protein product is CASSFRRGTADTQYF. J is TRBJ2-3 and V is TRBV7-2, with a possible D match to TRBD2 (6 bases). V dropped 3 bases and J dropped 4 bases, with 14 bases sitting between them. CDR3 length: 15 residues. Germline loops: CDR1 SGHTA, CDR2 FQGNSA.

This clonotype was seen ten or more times. The gene calls are TRBV5-1 and TRBJ2-1; 13 bases fit TRBD2. The CDR3 has 17 residues. Germline V gene sequence: CDR1 SGHRS, CDR2 YFSETQ. Trimming took 4 bases from V and 2 from J; bases not matched to a gene: 6. CDR3 nucleotides: TGCGCCAGCAGCGGCACTAGCGGGAGGGGTGCCTACAATGAGCAGTTCTTC. This gives the protein CASSGTSGRGAYNEQFF.

This clonotype occurred a few times. This chain links TRBV5-4 with TRBJ2-5, with TRBD2 identical over 9 bases. The V segment lost 4 bases and the J segment 3 bases; nucleotides outside the gene matches: 10. CDR1 SGHNT and CDR2 YYREEE come from the germline V gene (reference sequence). CDR3 length: 16 residues. This chain's CDR3 is CASSRTSGPFKETQYF. For the CDR3, the DNA is TGTGCCAGCAGCAGAACTAGCGGGCCTTTCAAAGAGACCCAGTACTTC.

This clonotype was detected ten times or more. The J gene is TRBJ2-3, the V gene TRBV3-1; D remains ambiguous. Germline lookup yields CDR1 LGHDT and CDR2 YNNKEL (reference sequence). V was cut by 0 bases and J by 2 bases, with 9 bases left in between. CDR3 length: 15 amino acids. CDR3 residues: CASSQETASTDTQYF. CDR3 sequence (DNA): TGTGCCAGCAGCCAAGAAACAGCCTCCACAGATACGCAGTATTTT.

For the CDR3, the DNA is TGCGCCAGCAGCCAAGATATGGGGGCCTACGAGCAGTACTTC. Amino acids: CASSQDMGAYEQYF. The rearrangement joins TRBV4-1 to TRBJ2-7, with D perhaps given as TRBD1 or TRBD2 (5 bases each). V shed 0 bases and J shed 2 bases, with 8 bases lying between them. The germline gives CDR1 MGHRA, CDR2 YSYEKL. The CDR3 sequence is 14 residues long.

This clonotype was recorded a few times. The gene calls are TRBV6-1 and TRBJ2-2, with D hard to call. This CDR3 is built from 12 residues. V was shortened by 7 bases and J by 6 bases, with 9 bases between the two germline ends. Germline V gene lookup returns CDR1 MNHNS and CDR2 SASEGT. The CDR3 here is CASIVLPGELFF. CDR3 coding DNA: TGTGCCAGCATAGTTCTCCCCGGGGAGCTGTTTTTT.

This clonotype showed up many times. The chain is built from TRBV2 and TRBJ1-6; D is undetermined. V lost 5 bases, J lost 10 bases, and 0 bases lay in between. The CDR3 loop spans 9 amino acids. Germline V gene lookup returns CDR1 SNHLY and CDR2 FYNNEI. The CDR3 here is CASSSPLHF. The DNA of the CDR3 is TGTGCCAGCAGTTCACCCCTCCACTTT.

This chain links TRBV19 with TRBJ2-7; D perhaps matches TRBD1 (6 bases). Germline CDR1 and CDR2: LNHDA and SQIVND (reference sequence). The CDR3 consists of 15 residues. The V gene lost 6 bases and the J gene lost 2 bases, with 17 bases spanning the gap. For the CDR3, the DNA is TGTGCCAGTAGCGAGAAGGACAGTACCCCCTACGAGCAGTACTTC. This codes for CASSEKDSTPYEQYF. The full variable domain, its missing parts supplied by reference TRBV19 and TRBJ2-7, is DGGITQSPKYLFRKEGQNVTLSCEQNLNHDAMYWYRQDPGQGLRLIYYSQIVNDFQKGDIAEGYSVSREKKESFPLTVTSAQKNPTAFYLCASSEKDSTPYEQYFGPGTRLTVT.

The chain combines TRBV3-1 with TRBJ1-4; possibly TRBD1 for D (5 bases). This CDR3 comprises 12 residues. With 3 bases removed from V and 12 bases from J, the gap between germline ends came to 11 bases. From germline, CDR1 is LGHDT and CDR2 YNNKEL (reference sequence). Here the CDR3 DNA reads TGTGCCAGCAGCCACTCAGGGTACGAACTGTTTTTT. Its translation: CASSHSGYELFF.

This clonotype has just a few counts. The chain's CDR3 is CASSFQGAGYTF. The DNA of the CDR3 is TGTGCCAGCAGTTTCCAGGGCGCGGGCTACACCTTC. The V and J genes are TRBV28 and TRBJ1-2; possibly TRBD1 for D (5 bases). CDR3 size: 12 residues. CDR1 MDHEN and CDR2 SYDVKM come from the germline V gene. V was clipped by 3 bases and J by 8 bases, with 10 bases between them.

This clonotype was observed at least ten times. The V and J genes are TRBV28 and TRBJ2-2; unclear D gene. The CDR3 has 14 amino acids. Deletions cut 4 bases from V and 1 base from J, with 7 bases between. Germline CDR1 and CDR2: MDHEN and SYDVKM. The CDR3: CASSYLENTGELFF. For the CDR3, the DNA is TGTGCCAGCAGTTACTTAGAGAACACCGGGGAGCTGTTTTTT.

This chain connects TRBV18 to TRBJ2-5; weak D call: TRBD1 (6 bases). This CDR3 has 14 amino acids. Deletions cut 5 bases from V and 1 base from J, with 11 bases between. Germline CDR1 KGHSH, CDR2 LQKENI. DNA of the CDR3: TGTGCCAGCTCATGGACAGATATCCAAGAGACCCAGTACTTC. Its translation: CASSWTDIQETQYF.

This clonotype was counted ten times or more. V is TRBV14 and J is TRBJ2-1; 7 bases line up with TRBD2. Per germline, CDR1 SGHDN and CDR2 FVKESK. The trim removed 1 base at V and 4 bases at J, leaving 7 bases unmatched. The CDR3 has 16 residues. DNA of the CDR3: TGTGCCAGCAGCCAAGTCATGGGGCGGGAGTACAATGAGCAGTTCTTC. This codes for CASSQVMGREYNEQFF.

This clonotype was picked up many times. This chain joins TRBV2 and TRBJ2-7; 11 bases agree with TRBD2. CDR1 is SNHLY, CDR2 FYNNEI, per germline. Losses at the gene ends were 7 bases for V and 6 bases for J; bases not matched to a gene: 14. The length of the CDR3 is 16 residues. The CDR3 spells CASIPQTGTSGPEQYF. The CDR3 region has the DNA TGTGCCAGCATTCCCCAGACCGGGACTAGCGGACCCGAGCAGTACTTC.

A note on this clonotype: A far larger clone is just one base off, so this is likely a read error. The V and J genes are TRBV7-9 and TRBJ2-1; D gene uncertain. This CDR3 has 12 residues. Germline values: CDR1 SEHNR, CDR2 FQNEAQ (reference sequence). The chain's CDR3 is CASSLGEAERFF. The DNA of the CDR3 is TGTGCCAGCAGCTTAGGCGAGGCGGAGCGGTTCTTC.

With respect to this clonotype: A single base separates this from a much larger clone, so it may be a read error. V gene TRBV3-1 combines with J gene TRBJ2-3; the match to TRBD2 covers 9 bases. There are 20 residues in the CDR3. J gave up 0 bases and V 4 bases, and 17 bases lay outside the gene matches. Germline assignment: CDR1 LGHDT and CDR2 YNNKEL (reference sequence). CDR3 in DNA: TGTGCCAGCAGCCCCCGGACTAGCGCAACGTCGCCTTCTAGCACAGATACGCAGTATTTT. Translated: CASSPRTSATSPSSTDTQYF.

V and J are TRBV20-1 and TRBJ2-7, with D possibly TRBD2 on 5 matching bases. This CDR3 comprises 16 residues. Germline values: CDR1 DFQATT, CDR2 SNEGSKA (reference sequence). V shed 4 bases and J shed 4 bases, with 23 bases lying between them. The CDR3 coding sequence is TGCAGTGCTAAAGATCCGGCGGGCGGATCCCTTTACGAGCAGTACTTC. It is translated as CSAKDPAGGSLYEQYF.

This clonotype was counted a few times. This rearrangement joins TRBV7-8 to TRBJ1-1; 7 bases align to TRBD1. The trim removed 1 base at V and 3 bases at J, leaving 5 bases unmatched. Germline V lookup: CDR1 SGHVS, CDR2 FQNEAQ. The CDR3 is 15 residues long. The CDR3 reads CASSLGFQGDTEAFF. CDR3 bases: TGTGCCAGCAGCTTAGGATTCCAGGGGGACACTGAAGCTTTCTTT.

This clonotype was seen at least ten times. The rearrangement links TRBV11-1 to TRBJ2-7, with no clear D. Germline values: CDR1 SGHAT, CDR2 FQDESV (reference sequence). V was pared by 5 bases and J by 1 base, with 12 bases between. The CDR3 totals 14 residues. The DNA for the CDR3 is TGTGCCAGCAGCCCCTCACAGAATTCCTACGAGCAGTACTTC. Amino acid sequence: CASSPSQNSYEQYF. Combining the CDR3 with reference TRBV11-1 and TRBJ2-7 gives the whole variable domain EAEVAQSPRYKITEKSQAVAFWCDPISGHATLYWYRQILGQGPELLVQFQDESVVDDSQLPKDRFSAERLKGVDSTLKIQPAELGDSAMYLCASSPSQNSYEQYFGPGTRLTVT.

This clonotype was detected many times. At one end, the junction sequence differs from germline, possibly due to a read error. The V and J genes are TRBV5-5 and TRBJ2-1; 7 positions match TRBD2. Germline loops: CDR1 SGHKS, CDR2 YYEKEE (reference sequence). The length of the CDR3 is 14 residues. The chain's CDR3 is CASSWRTSYNEQFF. CDR3 DNA sequence: TGCGCCAGCAGCTGGCGGACTAGCTACAATGAGCAGTTCTTC.

With respect to this clonotype: A read error may explain this, as a much larger clone is one base away. The chain uses TRBV20-1 and TRBJ2-7; 9 positions agree with TRBD1. Trimming at V came to 2 bases and at J to 5 bases, leaving 7 bases not matched to a gene. CDR1 DFQATT and CDR2 SNEGSKA come from the germline V gene (reference sequence). This CDR3 has 14 residues. In nucleotides, the CDR3 is TGCAGTGCTAGATGGGACAGGGCATACGACGAGCAGTACTTC. Translated, it gives CSARWDRAYDEQYF.

This rearrangement joins TRBV27 to TRBJ2-7; D remains ambiguous. This CDR3 contains 14 residues. V was cut by 5 bases and J by 1 base, with 12 bases left in between. Germline V gene data show CDR1 as MNHEY and CDR2 as SMNVEV (reference sequence). CDR3 sequence reads: CASSPKGRSYEQYF. CDR3 bases: TGTGCCAGCAGTCCCAAGGGTAGGTCCTACGAGCAGTACTTC.

This clonotype was seen a few times. The V gene is TRBV9, the J gene TRBJ2-1, with 7 bases that match TRBD2. Trimming at V came to 1 base and at J to 4 bases, leaving 8 bases not matched to a gene. This CDR3 comprises 16 residues. CDR1 is SGDLS, CDR2 YYNGEE, per germline. CDR3 in DNA: TGTGCCAGCAGCGTACTGGGCGGGAGTGAATACAATGAGCAGTTCTTC. Its translation: CASSVLGGSEYNEQFF. Complete variable domain (other parts from reference TRBV9 and TRBJ2-1): DSGVTQTPKHLITATGQRVTLRCSPRSGDLSVYWYQQSLDQGLQFLIQYYNGEERAKGNILERFSAQQFPDLHSELNLSSLELGDSALYFCASSVLGGSEYNEQFFGPGTRLTVL.